This TCR beta chain stems from a study of cytomegalovirus exposure and HLA in healthy donors. On the study more broadly: The Caucasian-associated ancestry cluster contained about 80% of the approximately 400 genotyped donors.

Germline lookup yields CDR1 LNHDA and CDR2 SQIVND (reference sequence). The J segment lost 6 bases and the V segment lost 4 bases, leaving 16 bases of the junction unmatched. CDR3 length: 18 amino acids. The PCR ran on 60 Vbeta and 13 Jbeta primers. TCRdb's copy holds only in-frame clones and misses some; the assay was immunoSEQ multiplex PCR. The sample has about 220,000 clones; 82% are singletons. Of note for this clone: As yet, its antigen is unknown.

Study outcomes and limitations: Later on, an analysis tied approximately 17,000 TCR beta sequences to HLA alleles at 0.05 false discovery rate. Exclusion applied to some V segments, including TRBV6-2 and TRBV6-3, as they were indistinguishable. Researchers reportedly found TCR beta sequences accurately predicted most subjects' HLA-A and HLA-B alleles.

V gene TRBV19 combines with J gene TRBJ2-2, with 8 bases that match TRBD2. The clonotype was recovered from a man aged 40-49 years in good health and CMV-seropositive. The sample taken for sequencing was PBMCs. CDR3: CASSTHPGGLGRAGELFF. CDR3 sequence (DNA): TGTGCCAGTAGTACCCATCCCGGGGGACTAGGGCGCGCCGGGGAGCTGTTTTTT.